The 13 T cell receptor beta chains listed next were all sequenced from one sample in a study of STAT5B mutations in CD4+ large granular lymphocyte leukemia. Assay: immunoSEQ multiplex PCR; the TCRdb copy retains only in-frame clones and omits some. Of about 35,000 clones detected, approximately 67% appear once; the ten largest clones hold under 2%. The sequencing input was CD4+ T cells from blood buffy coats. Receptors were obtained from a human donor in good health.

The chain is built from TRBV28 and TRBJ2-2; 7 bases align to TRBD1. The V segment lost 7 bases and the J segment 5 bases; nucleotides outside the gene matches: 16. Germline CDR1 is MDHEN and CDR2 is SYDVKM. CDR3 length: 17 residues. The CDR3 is CASIGSGTAVGTGELFF. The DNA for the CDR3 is TGTGCCAGCATCGGCTCCGGGACAGCGGTCGGGACCGGGGAGCTGTTTTTT.

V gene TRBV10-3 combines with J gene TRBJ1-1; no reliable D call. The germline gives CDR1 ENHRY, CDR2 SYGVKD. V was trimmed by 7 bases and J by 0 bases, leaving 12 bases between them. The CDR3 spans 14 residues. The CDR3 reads CAITSAIMNTEAFF. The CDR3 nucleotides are TGTGCCATCACATCTGCAATAATGAACACTGAAGCTTTCTTT.

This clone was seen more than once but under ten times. CDR3 loop: CASTGQGGGYGYTF. For the CDR3, the DNA is TGTGCCAGCACTGGACAGGGAGGAGGCTATGGCTACACCTTC. This sequence joins TRBV2 and TRBJ1-2, with TRBD1 identical over 8 bases. Losses at the gene ends were 7 bases for V and 4 bases for J; bases not matched to a gene: 8. The CDR3 runs to 14 residues. CDR1 and CDR2 (germline): SNHLY, FYNNEI. Full variable domain (remainder filled in from reference TRBV2 and TRBJ1-2): EPEVTQTPSHQVTQMGQEVILRCVPISNHLYFYWYRQILGQKVEFLVSFYNNEISEKSEIFDDQFSVERPDGSNFTLKIRSTKLEDSAMYFCASTGQGGGYGYTFGSGTRLTVV.

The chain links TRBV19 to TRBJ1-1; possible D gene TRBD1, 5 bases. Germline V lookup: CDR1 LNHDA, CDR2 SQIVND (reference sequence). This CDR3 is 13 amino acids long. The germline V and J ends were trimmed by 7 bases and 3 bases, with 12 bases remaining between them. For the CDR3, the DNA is TGTGCCAGTAAGAAGATAGGGGACACTGAAGCTTTCTTT. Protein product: CASKKIGDTEAFF.

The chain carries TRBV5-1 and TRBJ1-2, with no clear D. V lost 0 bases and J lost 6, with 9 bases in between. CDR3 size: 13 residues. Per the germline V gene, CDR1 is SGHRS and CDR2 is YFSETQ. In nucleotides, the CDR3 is TGCGCCAGCAGCTTGGCCGGGAGGGATGGCTACACCTTC. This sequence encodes CASSLAGRDGYTF. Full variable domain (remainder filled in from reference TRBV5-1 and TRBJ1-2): KAGVTQTPRYLIKTRGQQVTLSCSPISGHRSVSWYQQTPGQGLQFLFEYFSETQRNKGNFPGRFSGRQFSNSRSEMNVSTLELGDSALYLCASSLAGRDGYTFGSGTRLTVV.

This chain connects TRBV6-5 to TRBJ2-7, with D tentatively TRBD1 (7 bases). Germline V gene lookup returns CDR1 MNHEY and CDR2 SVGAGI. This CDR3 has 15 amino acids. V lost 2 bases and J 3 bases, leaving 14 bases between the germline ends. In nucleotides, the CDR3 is TGTGCCAGCAGTTACGAGGCAGGGGGGTACTACGAGCAGTACTTC. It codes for CASSYEAGGYYEQYF.

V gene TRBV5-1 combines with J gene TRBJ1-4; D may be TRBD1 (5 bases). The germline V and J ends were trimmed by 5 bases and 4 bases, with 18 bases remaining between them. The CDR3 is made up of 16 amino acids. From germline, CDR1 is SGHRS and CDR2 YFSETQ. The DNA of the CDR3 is TGCGCCAGCAGGACTTTTGTCACAGGAGTTAATGAAAAACTGTTTTTT. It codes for CASRTFVTGVNEKLFF.

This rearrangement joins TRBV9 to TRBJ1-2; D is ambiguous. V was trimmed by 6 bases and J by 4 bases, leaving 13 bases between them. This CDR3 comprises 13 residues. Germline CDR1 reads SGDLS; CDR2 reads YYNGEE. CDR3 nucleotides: TGTGCCAGCAACGGGCCCCGCGGCTATGGCTACACCTTC. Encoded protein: CASNGPRGYGYTF.

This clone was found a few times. The CDR3 spells CASSLSRSGGLRYEQYF. The CDR3 nucleotides read TGTGCCAGCAGCTTGAGTCGTTCAGGGGGACTACGATACGAGCAGTACTTC. The chain has TRBV5-4 and TRBJ2-7; the D gene could be TRBD1 or TRBD2 (7 bases each). Trimming removed 1 base at V and 4 bases at J, with 21 bases between. CDR3 length: 17 amino acids. The germline V gene has CDR1 SGHNT and CDR2 YYREEE (reference sequence). Combining the CDR3 with reference TRBV5-4 and TRBJ2-7 gives the whole variable domain ETGVTQSPTHLIKTRGQQVTLRCSSQSGHNTVSWYQQALGQGPQFIFQYYREEENGRGNFPPRFSGLQFPNYSSELNVNALELDDSALYLCASSLSRSGGLRYEQYFGPGTRLTVT.

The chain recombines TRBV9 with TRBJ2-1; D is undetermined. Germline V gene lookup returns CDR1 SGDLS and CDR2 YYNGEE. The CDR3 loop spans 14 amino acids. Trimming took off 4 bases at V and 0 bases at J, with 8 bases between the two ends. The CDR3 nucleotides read TGTGCCAGCAGCCTTTCGGGCTCCTACAATGAGCAGTTCTTC. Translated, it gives CASSLSGSYNEQFF.

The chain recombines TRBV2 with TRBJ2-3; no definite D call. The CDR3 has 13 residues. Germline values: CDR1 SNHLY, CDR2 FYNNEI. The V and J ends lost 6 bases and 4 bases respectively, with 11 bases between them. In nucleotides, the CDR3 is TGTGCCAGCAGGTGGTCCACCCCAGATACGCAGTATTTT. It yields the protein CASRWSTPDTQYF. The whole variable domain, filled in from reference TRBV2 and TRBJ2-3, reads EPEVTQTPSHQVTQMGQEVILRCVPISNHLYFYWYRQILGQKVEFLVSFYNNEISEKSEIFDDQFSVERPDGSNFTLKIRSTKLEDSAMYFCASRWSTPDTQYFGPGTRLTVL.

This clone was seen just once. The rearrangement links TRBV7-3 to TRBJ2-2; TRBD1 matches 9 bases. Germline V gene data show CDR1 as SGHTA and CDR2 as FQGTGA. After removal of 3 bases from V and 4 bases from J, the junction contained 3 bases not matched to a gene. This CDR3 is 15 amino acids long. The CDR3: CASSLTGGSTGELFF. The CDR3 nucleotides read TGTGCCAGCAGCTTGACAGGGGGAAGCACCGGGGAGCTGTTTTTT.

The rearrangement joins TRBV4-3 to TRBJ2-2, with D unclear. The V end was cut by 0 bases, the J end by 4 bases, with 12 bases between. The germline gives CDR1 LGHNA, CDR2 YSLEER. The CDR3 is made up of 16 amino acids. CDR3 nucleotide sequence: TGCGCCAGCAGCCAAGATTTGGGGTCCTCCACCGGGGAGCTGTTTTTT. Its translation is CASSQDLGSSTGELFF.